One T cell receptor (beta chain) is described in this entry. In germline, CDR1 is SGHNT, CDR2 YENEEA. V lost 5 bases, J lost 4 bases, and 12 bases lay in between. The CDR3 has 13 residues. This specimen belongs to a study of STAT5B mutations in CD4+ large granular lymphocyte leukemia. Study as a whole: Among healthy controls, a particular HLA allele went with more CDR3 'QG' motifs.

The survey-level immunoSEQ assay was used. Produced via immunoSEQ multiplex PCR; TCRdb's table is partial and in-frame only. The repertoire holds 30,000 or so clones, roughly 80% seen once, with approximately 2.3% in the top ten. Controls came from buffy coats of healthy blood donors. The specimen sequenced was CD4+ T cells from blood buffy coats. This TCR was recovered from a human donor in good health. The chain carries TRBV11-3 and TRBJ2-7; no definite D call. In nucleotides, the CDR3 is TGTGCCAGCAGCCACGACGGATTTTACGAGCAGTACTTC. It translates to CASSHDGFYEQYF.